A single sample gave rise to the 17 T cell receptor beta chains below, sequenced in a study of cytomegalovirus exposure and HLA in healthy donors. The PCR contained 60 Vbeta and 13 Jbeta primers. Assay used: immunoSEQ multiplex PCR; TCRdb lists only in-frame clones, some missing. This sample's clone table lists some 200,000 clones. The sample comprised PBMCs. These receptors came from a boy aged 5-17 years in good health and CMV-seronegative.

The chain links TRBV10-3 to TRBJ2-7; D perhaps matches TRBD1 (6 bases). The CDR3 covers 15 residues. Trimming removed 2 bases at V and 5 bases at J, with 16 bases between. The V gene's germline CDR1 is ENHRY and CDR2 SYGVKD. CDR3 protein: CAISEGRGESDEQYF. CDR3 nucleotide sequence: TGTGCCATCAGTGAGGGCAGGGGCGAATCCGACGAGCAGTACTTC.

This sequence joins TRBV2 and TRBJ1-1, with D unclear. The CDR3 consists of 14 residues. From germline, CDR1 is SNHLY and CDR2 FYNNEI. The V gene lost 8 bases and the J gene lost 1 base, with 14 bases spanning the gap. This CDR3 is CASLRGTANTEAFF. The DNA for the CDR3 is TGTGCCAGCCTCCGGGGAACGGCGAACACTGAAGCTTTCTTT.

This rearrangement joins TRBV6-1 to TRBJ2-7, with 7 bases matching TRBD1. The V gene's germline CDR1 is MNHNS and CDR2 SASEGT. V lost 2 bases, J lost 5 bases, and 9 bases stayed unmatched. The CDR3 runs 15 residues. This CDR3 is CASSEMTGRYHEQYF. The DNA for the CDR3 is TGTGCCAGCAGTGAAATGACAGGGCGGTACCACGAGCAGTACTTC.

The chain recombines TRBV19 with TRBJ1-1, with 7 bases matching TRBD1. This CDR3 has 16 residues. After removal of 1 base from V and 0 bases from J, the junction contained 5 bases not matched to a gene. Looked up from germline, CDR1 is LNHDA and CDR2 is SQIVND (reference sequence). CDR3 region: CASSIAGGTVNTEAFF. CDR3 DNA sequence: TGTGCCAGTAGTATAGCGGGTGGGACAGTGAACACTGAAGCTTTCTTT.

J is TRBJ2-3 and V is TRBV5-5; D is possibly TRBD2 (6 bases). This CDR3 spans 15 amino acids. Deletions cut 6 bases from V and 2 bases from J, with 16 bases between. CDR1 and CDR2 (germline): SGHKS, YYEKEE (reference sequence). The CDR3 protein is CASNLPTRSTDTQYF. Written as DNA, the CDR3 is TGTGCCAGCAACTTACCGACTAGATCCACAGATACGCAGTATTTT.

V usage is TRBV9 and J usage is TRBJ2-7; 8 bases match TRBD2. Germline lookup yields CDR1 SGDLS and CDR2 YYNGEE. The CDR3 has 17 residues. Germline trimming cut 3 bases from V and 5 bases from J; bases unmatched to any gene: 16. The CDR3 reads CASSARGGGLAGDEQYF. CDR3 DNA sequence: TGTGCCAGCAGCGCCCGAGGGGGGGGGCTAGCGGGCGACGAGCAGTACTTC.

This rearrangement joins TRBV19 to TRBJ1-4; TRBD1 aligns across 11 bases. J lost 7 bases, V lost 5 bases, and 6 bases had no gene match. The germline V gene encodes CDR1 LNHDA and CDR2 SQIVND (reference sequence). This CDR3 is 15 amino acids long. The CDR3 DNA reads as TGTGCCAGTAGTCCAAGGACAGGGGGCCGTGAAAAACTGTTTTTT. This translates into CASSPRTGGREKLFF.

CDR3 amino acids: CASSLGTGTEQFF. CDR3 DNA sequence: TGTGCCAGCAGCTTAGGGACAGGGACTGAGCAGTTCTTC. The V gene is TRBV11-1, the J gene TRBJ2-1; 8 nucleotides line up with TRBD1. Germline lookup yields CDR1 SGHAT and CDR2 FQDESV (reference sequence). V dropped 1 base and J dropped 9; count of bases not matched to a gene: 2. The CDR3 length is 13 residues.

The gene calls are TRBV15 and TRBJ1-1; no firm D call. V was clipped by 1 base and J by 8 bases, with 8 bases between them. CDR1 is LNHNV and CDR2 is YYDKDF in the germline V gene (reference sequence). The CDR3 is 12 amino acids. CDR3 sequence reads: CATSRAYKEAFF. The CDR3 region has the DNA TGTGCCACCAGCAGAGCCTATAAAGAAGCTTTCTTT.

The V and J genes are TRBV19 and TRBJ2-5, with D possibly being TRBD1 (6 bases). The last part of the DNA fits TRBJ2-7 better; the J call may be wrong. Germline loops: CDR1 LNHDA, CDR2 SQIVND (reference sequence). The CDR3 is 14 residues long. The CDR3 reads CASSIGQAGYEQYF. CDR3 DNA: TGTGCCAGTAGTATAGGACAGGCTGGGTACGAGCAGTACTTC.

CDR3: CASSQETTGFWETQYF. As DNA, the CDR3 is TGCGCCAGCAGCCAAGAGACTACAGGGTTTTGGGAGACCCAGTACTTC. The chain has TRBV4-1 and TRBJ2-5; D is perhaps TRBD1 (6 bases). CDR3 length: 16 residues. CDR1 MGHRA and CDR2 YSYEKL come from the germline V gene. Trimming left V 0 bases short and J 5 bases short, with 16 bases between.

This sequence joins TRBV4-3 and TRBJ1-4, with 11 bases lining up with TRBD1. J lost 1 base, V lost 1 base, and 8 bases had no gene match. There are 19 residues in the CDR3. The germline gives CDR1 LGHNA, CDR2 YSLEER. The CDR3 bases are TGCGCCAGCAGCCAAGTCCGCGGGACAGGGGGGAGAACTAATGAAAAACTGTTTTTT. Translation: CASSQVRGTGGRTNEKLFF.

The rearrangement uses TRBV9 and TRBJ2-1; the match to TRBD1 covers 8 bases. Trimming at V came to 4 bases and at J to 1 base, leaving 4 bases not matched to a gene. CDR3 size: 15 residues. CDR1 SGDLS and CDR2 YYNGEE come from the germline V gene. The CDR3 here is CASSPGGRSYNEQFF. Here the CDR3 DNA reads TGTGCCAGCAGCCCAGGGGGCAGGTCCTACAATGAGCAGTTCTTC.

The chain couples TRBV6-5 to TRBJ1-2; weak D call: TRBD1 (6 bases). V gave up 5 bases and J gave up 5 bases, with 18 bases separating them. The CDR3 is made up of 15 amino acids. Germline assignment: CDR1 MNHEY and CDR2 SVGAGI. The CDR3 DNA follows: TGTGCCAGCAGTACGACGTACCAGCAGGGGTATGGCTACACCTTC. It encodes CASSTTYQQGYGYTF.

In DNA form, the CDR3 reads TGTGCCAGCAGTTTATTTTCCGGGGGGACCCAAGAGACCCAGTACTTC. Translation gives CASSLFSGGTQETQYF. The V and J genes are TRBV28 and TRBJ2-5; 7 bases are shared with TRBD2. Germline V gene lookup returns CDR1 MDHEN and CDR2 SYDVKM. V shed 1 base, J shed 1 base, and the junction held 6 bases outside the gene matches. The CDR3 has 16 residues.

The DNA of the CDR3 is TGTGCCACCAGCGAGCGGATGAACACTGAAGCTTTCTTT. Translating gives CATSERMNTEAFF. The chain uses TRBV6-4 and TRBJ1-1; D is ambiguous. The V and J ends lost 10 bases and 0 bases respectively, with 12 bases between them. Germline lookup yields CDR1 MRHNA and CDR2 SNTAGT. The CDR3 covers 13 residues.

This chain joins TRBV29-1 and TRBJ1-4, with 7 bases identical to TRBD1. From germline, CDR1 is SQVTM and CDR2 ANQGSEA. The CDR3 totals 13 residues. The V segment lost 4 bases and the J segment 7 bases; nucleotides outside the gene matches: 6. For the CDR3, the DNA is TGCAGCGTTGTGGAGGGGGCTGGTGAAAAACTGTTTTTT. Protein: CSVVEGAGEKLFF.